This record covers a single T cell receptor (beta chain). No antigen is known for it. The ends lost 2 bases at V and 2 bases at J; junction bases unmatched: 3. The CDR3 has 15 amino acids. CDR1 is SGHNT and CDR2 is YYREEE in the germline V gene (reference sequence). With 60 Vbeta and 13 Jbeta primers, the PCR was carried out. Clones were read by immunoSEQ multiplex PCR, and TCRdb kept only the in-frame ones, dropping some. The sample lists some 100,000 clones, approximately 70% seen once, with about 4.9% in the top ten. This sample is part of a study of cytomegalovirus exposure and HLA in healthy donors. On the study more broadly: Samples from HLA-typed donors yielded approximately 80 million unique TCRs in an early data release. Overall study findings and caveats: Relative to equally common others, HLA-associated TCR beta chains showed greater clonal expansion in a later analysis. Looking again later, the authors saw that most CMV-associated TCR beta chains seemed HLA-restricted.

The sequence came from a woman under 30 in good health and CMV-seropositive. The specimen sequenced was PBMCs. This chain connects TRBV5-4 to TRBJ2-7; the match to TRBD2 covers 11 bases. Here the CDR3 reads CASSFSGRETYEQYF. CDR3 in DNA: TGTGCCAGCAGCTTTAGCGGGAGGGAAACCTACGAGCAGTACTTC.